What follows are 18 T cell receptor beta chains derived from one specimen sequenced in a study of blood T cells in healthy people across ages. Primers used in a second PCR of about 7 to 12 cycles were a sample-barcoded 5' primer and a J-beta primer mix. TCRdb re-derived calls from the 5' RACE reads in MiXCR, one entry per CDR3 protein. The profile shows roughly 1.5 million distinct CDR3 sequences, roughly 43% of them singletons. Sequencing used blood. The source of these receptors is a young woman in good health.

The V gene is TRBV30, the J gene TRBJ2-1; D is ambiguous. Between the trimmed V and J ends, which lost 3 bases and 5 bases, there was a span of 11 bases. The CDR3 sequence is 13 residues long. CDR1 is GTSNPN and CDR2 is SVGIG in the germline V gene (reference sequence). In DNA, the CDR3 is TGTGCCTGGAGGTTCTTATCGAACAATGAGCAGTTCTTC. This translates into CAWRFLSNNEQFF.

Remarks on this clonotype: An end of the junction differs from the germline gene, which may be a read error. The V gene is TRBV6-1, the J gene TRBJ1-5; 10 bases map to TRBD1. Germline V CDR1 and CDR2: MNHNS, SASEGT. This CDR3 has 17 amino acids. As DNA, the CDR3 is TGCCCCCCCGATGAGGGACAGGGGTTCTATAGCAATCAGCCCCAGCATTTT. Residues: CPPDEGQGFYSNQPQHF.

The V gene is TRBV6-6, the J gene TRBJ2-7, with D perhaps TRBD2 (6 bases). The CDR3 is 12 residues long. The germline V and J ends were trimmed by 7 bases and 3 bases, with 10 bases remaining between them. In germline, CDR1 is MNHNY, CDR2 SVGAGI (reference sequence). The CDR3 loop is CASTSGVYEQYF. In nucleotides, the CDR3 is TGTGCCAGCACCTCGGGGGTCTACGAGCAGTACTTC.

The gene calls are TRBV20-1 and TRBJ2-3; unclear D gene. This CDR3 region has 12 residues. The ends were cut back, 2 bases at V and 2 bases at J, with 5 bases in the middle. Germline CDR1 and CDR2: DFQATT and SNEGSKA (reference sequence). The CDR3 here is CSARPITDTQYF. The CDR3 bases are TGCAGTGCTAGACCCATCACAGATACGCAGTATTTT.

The chain carries TRBV13 and TRBJ1-4; D unresolved. The V gene lost 9 bases and the J gene lost 4 bases, with 12 bases spanning the gap. Germline lookup yields CDR1 PRHDT and CDR2 FYEKMQ (reference sequence). This CDR3 has 13 residues. CDR3 sequence reads: CASAGLLNEKLFF. For the CDR3, the DNA is TGTGCCAGTGCCGGGTTACTTAATGAAAAACTGTTTTTT. Full variable domain (rest looked up from reference TRBV13 and TRBJ1-4): AAGVIQSPRHLIKEKRETATLKCYPIPRHDTVYWYQQGPGQDPQFLISFYEKMQSDKGSIPDRFSAQQFSDYHSELNMSSLELGDSALYFCASAGLLNEKLFFGSGTQLSVL.

The CDR3 sequence is CASSRTGSDGYTF. CDR3 sequence (DNA): TGTGCCAGCAGCCGGACAGGGTCGGATGGCTACACCTTC. V is TRBV5-6 and J is TRBJ1-2; 8 bases align to TRBD1. Germline CDR1 is SGHDT and CDR2 is YYEEEE. V gave up 4 bases and J gave up 6 bases; unmatched junction bases: 5. CDR3 length: 13 amino acids.

Details on this clonotype: At one of its ends the junction is not consistent with the germline gene, which may arise from a read error. The rearrangement joins TRBV7-9 to TRBJ2-1; 8 bases are shared with TRBD2. The CDR3 loop spans 16 amino acids. The V gene's germline CDR1 is SEHNR and CDR2 FQNEAQ (reference sequence). The CDR3 sequence is CAGSLVTGGGYNEQFF. The DNA of the CDR3 is TGTGCCGGCAGCTTAGTCACGGGAGGGGGTTACAATGAGCAGTTCTTC.

This chain joins TRBV7-9 and TRBJ2-7, with TRBD2 matching 8 bases. Germline CDR1 is SEHNR and CDR2 is FQNEAQ (reference sequence). The CDR3 spans 15 residues. Trimming removed 3 bases from V and 7 bases from J; junction bases left unmatched: 11. The CDR3: CASSLSGSGYNEQYF. The CDR3 DNA sequence: TGTGCCAGCAGCTTGAGCGGGAGTGGCTACAATGAGCAGTACTTC.

CDR3: CASSTLPGQESTGYTF. DNA of the CDR3: TGTGCCAGTAGCACTCTACCGGGACAGGAGTCTACTGGCTACACCTTC. The genes are TRBV19 and TRBJ1-2, with TRBD1 matching over 8 bases. The ends lost 6 bases at V and 7 bases at J; junction bases unmatched: 16. Germline V gene data show CDR1 as LNHDA and CDR2 as SQIVND (reference sequence). The CDR3 length is 16 residues.

This rearrangement joins TRBV7-3 to TRBJ2-1, with TRBD2 identical over 16 bases. This CDR3 comprises 16 residues. V was pared by 4 bases and J by 7 bases, with 4 bases of the junction left unmatched. Germline V gene data show CDR1 as SGHTA and CDR2 as FQGTGA. The CDR3 loop reads CASSSQGLAGGNEQFF. The CDR3 coding sequence is TGTGCCAGCAGCTCCCAGGGACTAGCGGGGGGGAATGAGCAGTTCTTC.

V usage is TRBV28 and J usage is TRBJ1-1; D remains unclear. V lost 7 bases to trimming and J lost 8 bases, with 17 bases between them. This CDR3 contains 13 residues. The germline V gene has CDR1 MDHEN and CDR2 SYDVKM. CDR3 protein: CASKPAWVTEAFF. In nucleotides, the CDR3 is TGTGCCAGCAAGCCTGCGTGGGTCACCGAAGCTTTCTTT.

The rearrangement uses TRBV10-1 and TRBJ2-1; 10 nucleotides align to TRBD2. The CDR3 spans 17 residues. V shed 3 bases and J 9 bases; nucleotides not matched to a gene: 14. Germline V gives CDR1 WNHNN, CDR2 SYGVQD (reference sequence). The CDR3 bases are TGCGCCAGCAGTGACGGGACTAGCGAATCCCCACCGGGTGAGCAGTTCTTC. Encoded protein: CASSDGTSESPPGEQFF.

This chain joins TRBV4-2 and TRBJ1-4; D is unclear. Germline CDR1 reads LGHNA; CDR2 reads YNFKEQ. V was shortened by 5 bases and J by 1 base, with 14 bases between the two germline ends. This CDR3 has 16 residues. CDR3 coding DNA: TGTGCCAGCAGCACCGTACCGGGGAAAACTAATGAAAAACTGTTTTTT. Its translation: CASSTVPGKTNEKLFF.

This clonotype was detected only a few times. V and J are TRBV9 and TRBJ2-3; 7 bases are a match to TRBD2. The J segment lost 0 bases and the V segment lost 3 bases, leaving 10 bases of the junction unmatched. This CDR3 spans 17 amino acids. Germline V gene data show CDR1 as SGDLS and CDR2 as YYNGEE. The CDR3 here is CASSGRWEGVSTDTQYF. For the CDR3, the DNA is TGTGCCAGCAGCGGTCGGTGGGAGGGCGTTAGCACAGATACGCAGTATTTT.

A few counts support this clonotype. The chain carries TRBV4-2 and TRBJ2-1; 8 bases agree with TRBD2. This CDR3 has 15 amino acids. From germline, CDR1 is LGHNA and CDR2 YNFKEQ. V lost 2 bases to trimming and J lost 6 bases; unmatched junction nucleotides: 6. CDR3 sequence reads: CASSQSGGRGNEQFF. CDR3 bases: TGTGCCAGCAGCCAATCGGGGGGGAGGGGCAATGAGCAGTTCTTC.

This sequence joins TRBV6-2 or TRBV6-3 and TRBJ2-1; D not certain. V dropped 5 bases and J dropped 7 bases, with 12 bases sitting between them. Per germline, CDR1 MNHEY and CDR2 SVGEGT. The CDR3 totals 13 residues. The CDR3, as DNA: TGTGCCAGCAGTCCTCGAGTACCGAATGAGCAGTTCTTC. Translating gives CASSPRVPNEQFF.

This chain joins TRBV6-5 and TRBJ1-2, with D unresolved. The CDR3 has 11 residues. Trimming removed 7 bases at V and 4 bases at J, with 7 bases between. The germline V gene has CDR1 MNHEY and CDR2 SVGAGI. CDR3 amino acids: CASKNSYGYTF. The CDR3 DNA reads TGTGCCAGCAAGAACAGCTATGGCTACACCTTC.

The gene calls are TRBV10-3 and TRBJ2-1, with D perhaps TRBD1 or TRBD2 (6 bases each). V lost 4 bases to trimming and J lost 9 bases, with 10 bases between them. The germline V gene encodes CDR1 ENHRY and CDR2 SYGVKD. This CDR3 has 12 residues. CDR3 nucleotide sequence: TGTGCCATCAGTGTTGGAGGGGGTGAGCAGTTCTTC. It specifies CAISVGGGEQFF.